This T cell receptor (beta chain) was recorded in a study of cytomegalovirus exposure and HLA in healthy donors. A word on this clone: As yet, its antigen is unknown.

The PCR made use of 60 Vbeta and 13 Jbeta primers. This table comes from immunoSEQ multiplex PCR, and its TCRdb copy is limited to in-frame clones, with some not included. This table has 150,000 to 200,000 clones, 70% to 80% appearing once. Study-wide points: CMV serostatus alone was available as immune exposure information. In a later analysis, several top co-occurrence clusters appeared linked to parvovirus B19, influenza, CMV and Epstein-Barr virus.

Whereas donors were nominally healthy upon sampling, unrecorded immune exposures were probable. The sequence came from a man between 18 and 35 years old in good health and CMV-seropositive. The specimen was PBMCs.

CDR3 loop: CASSATGTGRTEAFF. In DNA, the CDR3 is TGTGCCAGCAGTGCGACCGGGACAGGGCGGACTGAAGCTTTCTTT. V gene TRBV2 combines with J gene TRBJ1-1; 9 nucleotides agree with TRBD1. This CDR3 comprises 15 residues. The germline V gene has CDR1 SNHLY and CDR2 FYNNEI. The V gene end was trimmed by 4 bases and the J gene end by 5 bases; junction bases not matched to a gene: 8.